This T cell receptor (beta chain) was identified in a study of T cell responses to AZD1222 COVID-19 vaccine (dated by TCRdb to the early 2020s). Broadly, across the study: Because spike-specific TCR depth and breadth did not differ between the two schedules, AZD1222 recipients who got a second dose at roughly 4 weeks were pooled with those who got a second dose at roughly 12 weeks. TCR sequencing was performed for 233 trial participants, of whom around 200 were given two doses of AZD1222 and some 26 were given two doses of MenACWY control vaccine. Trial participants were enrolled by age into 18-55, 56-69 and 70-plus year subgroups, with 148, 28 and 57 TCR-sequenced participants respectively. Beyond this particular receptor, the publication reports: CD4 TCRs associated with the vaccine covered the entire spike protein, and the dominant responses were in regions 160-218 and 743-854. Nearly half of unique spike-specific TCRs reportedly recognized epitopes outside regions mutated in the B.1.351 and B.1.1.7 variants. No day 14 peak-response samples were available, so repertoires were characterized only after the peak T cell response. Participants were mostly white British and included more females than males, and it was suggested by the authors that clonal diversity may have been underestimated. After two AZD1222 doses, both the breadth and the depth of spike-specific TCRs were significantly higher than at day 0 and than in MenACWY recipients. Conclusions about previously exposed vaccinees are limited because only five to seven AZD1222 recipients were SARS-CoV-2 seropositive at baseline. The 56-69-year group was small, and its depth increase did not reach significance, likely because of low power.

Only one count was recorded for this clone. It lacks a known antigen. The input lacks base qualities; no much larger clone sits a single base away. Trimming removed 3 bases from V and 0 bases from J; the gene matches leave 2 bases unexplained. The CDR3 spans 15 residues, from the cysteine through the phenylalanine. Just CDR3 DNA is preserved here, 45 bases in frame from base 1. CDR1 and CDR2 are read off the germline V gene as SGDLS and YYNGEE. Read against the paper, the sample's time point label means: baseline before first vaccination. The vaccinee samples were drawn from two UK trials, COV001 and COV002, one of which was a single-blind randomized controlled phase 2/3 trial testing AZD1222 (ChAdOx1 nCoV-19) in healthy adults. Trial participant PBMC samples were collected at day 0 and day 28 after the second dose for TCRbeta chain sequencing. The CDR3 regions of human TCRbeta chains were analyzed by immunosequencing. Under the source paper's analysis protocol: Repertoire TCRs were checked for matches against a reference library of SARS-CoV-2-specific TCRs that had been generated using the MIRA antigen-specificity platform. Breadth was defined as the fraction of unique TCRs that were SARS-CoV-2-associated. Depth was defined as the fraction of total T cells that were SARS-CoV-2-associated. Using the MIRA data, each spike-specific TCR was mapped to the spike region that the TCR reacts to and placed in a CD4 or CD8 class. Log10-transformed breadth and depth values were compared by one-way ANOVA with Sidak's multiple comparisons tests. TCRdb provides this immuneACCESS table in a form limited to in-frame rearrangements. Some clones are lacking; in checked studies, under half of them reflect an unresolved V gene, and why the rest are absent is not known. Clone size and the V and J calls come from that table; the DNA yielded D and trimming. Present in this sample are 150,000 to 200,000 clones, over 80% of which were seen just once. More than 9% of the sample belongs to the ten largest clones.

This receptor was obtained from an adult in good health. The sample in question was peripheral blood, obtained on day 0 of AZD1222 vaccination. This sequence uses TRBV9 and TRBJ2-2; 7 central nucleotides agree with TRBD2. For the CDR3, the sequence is CASSGTSANTGELFF. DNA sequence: TGTGCCAGCAGCGGGACTAGTGCGAACACCGGGGAGCTGTTTTTT.